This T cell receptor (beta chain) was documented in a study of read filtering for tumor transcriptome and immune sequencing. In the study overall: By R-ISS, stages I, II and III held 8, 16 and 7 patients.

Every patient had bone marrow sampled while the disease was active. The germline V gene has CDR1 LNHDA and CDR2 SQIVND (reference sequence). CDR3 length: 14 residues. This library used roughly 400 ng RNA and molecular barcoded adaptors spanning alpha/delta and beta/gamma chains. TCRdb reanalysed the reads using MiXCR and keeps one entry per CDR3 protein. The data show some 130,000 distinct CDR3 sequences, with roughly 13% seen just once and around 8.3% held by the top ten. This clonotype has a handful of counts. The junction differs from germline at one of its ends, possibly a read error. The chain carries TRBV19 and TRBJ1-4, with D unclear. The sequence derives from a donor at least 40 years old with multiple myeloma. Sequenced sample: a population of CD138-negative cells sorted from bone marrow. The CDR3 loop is CASSIFLRDEKLLF. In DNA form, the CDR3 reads TGTGCCAGTAGTATTTTTCTCCGGGATGAAAAACTGCTTTTT.